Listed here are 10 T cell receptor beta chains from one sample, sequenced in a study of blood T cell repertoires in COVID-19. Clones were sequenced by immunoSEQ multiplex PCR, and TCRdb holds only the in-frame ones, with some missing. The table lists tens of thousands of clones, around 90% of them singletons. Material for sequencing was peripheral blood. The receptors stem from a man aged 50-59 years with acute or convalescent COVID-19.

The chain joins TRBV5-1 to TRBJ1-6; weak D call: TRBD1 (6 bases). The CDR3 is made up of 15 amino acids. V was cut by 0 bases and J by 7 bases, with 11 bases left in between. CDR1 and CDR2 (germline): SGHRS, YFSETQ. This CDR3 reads CASSLETGGNSPLHF. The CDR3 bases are TGCGCCAGCAGCTTGGAGACAGGAGGAAATTCACCCCTCCACTTT. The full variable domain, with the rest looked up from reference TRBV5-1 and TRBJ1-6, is KAGVTQTPRYLIKTRGQQVTLSCSPISGHRSVSWYQQTPGQGLQFLFEYFSETQRNKGNFPGRFSGRQFSNSRSEMNVSTLELGDSALYLCASSLETGGNSPLHFGNGTRLTVT.

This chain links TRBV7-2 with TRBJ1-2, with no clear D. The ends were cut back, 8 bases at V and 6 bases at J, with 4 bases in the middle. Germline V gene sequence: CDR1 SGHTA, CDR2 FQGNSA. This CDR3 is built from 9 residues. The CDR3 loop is CASRDGYTF. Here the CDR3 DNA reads TGTGCCAGCCGGGATGGCTACACCTTC.

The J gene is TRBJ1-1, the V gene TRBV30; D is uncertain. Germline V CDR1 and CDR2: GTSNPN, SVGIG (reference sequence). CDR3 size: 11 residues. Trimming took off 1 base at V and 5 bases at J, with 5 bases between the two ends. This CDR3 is CAWSALTEAFF. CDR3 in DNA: TGTGCCTGGAGTGCCCTTACTGAAGCTTTCTTT. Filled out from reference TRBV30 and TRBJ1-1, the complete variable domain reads SQTIHQWPATLVQPVGSPLSLECTVEGTSNPNLYWYRQAAGRGLQLLFYSVGIGQISSEVPQNLSASRPQDRQFILSSKKLLLSDSGFYLCAWSALTEAFFGQGTRLTVV.

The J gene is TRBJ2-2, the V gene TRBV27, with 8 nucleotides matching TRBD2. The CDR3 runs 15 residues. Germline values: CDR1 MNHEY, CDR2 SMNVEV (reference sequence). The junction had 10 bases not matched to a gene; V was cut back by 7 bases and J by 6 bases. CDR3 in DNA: TGTGCCAGCACTCCGGGACTAGGAGGGTCCGGGGAGCTGTTTTTT. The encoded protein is CASTPGLGGSGELFF.

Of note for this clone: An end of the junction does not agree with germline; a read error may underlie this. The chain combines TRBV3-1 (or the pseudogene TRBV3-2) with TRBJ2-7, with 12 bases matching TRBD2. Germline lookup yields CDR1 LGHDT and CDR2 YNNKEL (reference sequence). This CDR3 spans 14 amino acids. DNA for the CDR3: TGTGCCAGCAGCCAAGATTCTAGCGGGAGGGCCTTTCTTTTC. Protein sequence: CASSQDSSGRAFLF.

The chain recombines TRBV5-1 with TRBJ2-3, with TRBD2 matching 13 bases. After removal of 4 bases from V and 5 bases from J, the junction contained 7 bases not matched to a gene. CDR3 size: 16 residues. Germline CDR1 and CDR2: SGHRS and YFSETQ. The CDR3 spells CASSDGLAGVIDTQYF. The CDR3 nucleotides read TGCGCCAGCAGCGACGGACTAGCGGGAGTCATAGATACGCAGTATTTT. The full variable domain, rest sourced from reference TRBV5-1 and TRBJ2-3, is KAGVTQTPRYLIKTRGQQVTLSCSPISGHRSVSWYQQTPGQGLQFLFEYFSETQRNKGNFPGRFSGRQFSNSRSEMNVSTLELGDSALYLCASSDGLAGVIDTQYFGPGTRLTVL.

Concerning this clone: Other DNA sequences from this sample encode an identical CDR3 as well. The chain's CDR3 is CASRGQGAYGYTF. Here the CDR3 DNA reads TGTGCCAGCAGGGGACAGGGTGCCTATGGCTACACCTTC. The chain recombines TRBV12-3 or TRBV12-4 with TRBJ1-2; 9 nucleotides align to TRBD1. J was trimmed by 4 bases and V by 6 bases; bases with no gene match: 3. CDR3 size: 13 residues.

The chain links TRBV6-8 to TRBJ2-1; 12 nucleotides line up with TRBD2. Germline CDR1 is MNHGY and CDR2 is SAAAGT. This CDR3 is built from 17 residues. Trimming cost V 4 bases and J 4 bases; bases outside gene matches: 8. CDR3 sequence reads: CASSSLPLAGGYNEQFF. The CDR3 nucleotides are TGTGCCAGCAGTTCCCTACCACTAGCGGGGGGTTACAATGAGCAGTTCTTC.

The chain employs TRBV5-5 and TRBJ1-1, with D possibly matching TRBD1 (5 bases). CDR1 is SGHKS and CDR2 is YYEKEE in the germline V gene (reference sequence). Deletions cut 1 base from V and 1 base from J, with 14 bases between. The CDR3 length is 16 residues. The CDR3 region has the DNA TGTGCCAGCAGCTTGTTAGGGGATCGTGGGAACACTGAAGCTTTCTTT. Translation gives CASSLLGDRGNTEAFF.

The CDR3 reads CASSLGSGQGLSGYTF. CDR3 nucleotides: TGTGCCAGCAGCTTAGGAAGTGGACAGGGCTTATCCGGCTACACCTTC. The V gene is TRBV7-2, the J gene TRBJ1-2, with 8 positions matching TRBD1. The CDR3 loop spans 16 amino acids. Germline-derived CDR1 and CDR2 are SGHTA and FQGNSA. With 1 base clipped from V and 8 bases from J, the junction kept 12 bases outside the gene matches.